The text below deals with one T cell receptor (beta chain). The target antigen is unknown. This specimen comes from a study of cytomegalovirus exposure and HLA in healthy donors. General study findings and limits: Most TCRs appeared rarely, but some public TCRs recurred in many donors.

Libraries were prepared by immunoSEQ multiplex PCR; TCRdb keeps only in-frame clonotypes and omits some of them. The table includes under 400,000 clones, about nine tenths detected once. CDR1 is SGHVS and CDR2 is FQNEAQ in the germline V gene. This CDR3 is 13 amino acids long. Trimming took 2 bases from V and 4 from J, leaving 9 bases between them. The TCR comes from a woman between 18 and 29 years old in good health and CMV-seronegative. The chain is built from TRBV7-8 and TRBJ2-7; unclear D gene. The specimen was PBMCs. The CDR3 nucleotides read TGTGCCAGCAGCTTAAGCCTAGTGTACGAGCAGTACTTC. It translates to CASSLSLVYEQYF.